The entry that follows covers one T cell receptor (beta chain) sequence. In its sample, this clonotype was seen many times. Its antigen specificity is not known. Base qualities are not at hand, and no much larger clone is one base apart. Libraries were constructed by 5' RACE. TCRdb names Illumina HiSeq 2500 as the instrument used. A second PCR of about 7 to 12 cycles was run with a J-beta primer mix and a sample-barcoded 5' primer. A unique molecular identifier was introduced onto each TCR beta cDNA molecule by a template-switch 5' adaptor carrying 12 random nucleotides. Each sample yielded at least 2.5 million CDR3-containing paired-end reads. The Mint cDNA synthesis kit, primed by a TRBC-specific oligonucleotide, was used to synthesize first-strand cDNA from all RNA. All cDNA was treated with uracil-DNA glycosylase and then went through a first 18-cycle PCR with the universal primers M1SS and BC2_uni_R. Per the authors' processing: Each sample was normalized by randomly selecting 1 million high-quality reads, each carrying a distinct molecular identifier. Reads sharing molecular identifiers were discarded rather than binned into consensus sequences. MiTCR, with a Q25 quality threshold and the strictest error-elimination algorithm, was used for CDR3 identification, clonotype clustering and error correction. A nonparametric unseen species model with Euler transformation was used to estimate a lower bound on total TCR beta diversity. The raw public reads went through TCRdb reprocessing: fastp at Q25, MiXCR clone calling, in-frame beta chains kept. Each entry is one CDR3 protein sequence, shown with its most common DNA and genes. The V and J calls were not made by the authors but by TCRdb's processing. The sample table records 1.2 million to 1.5 million distinct CDR3 sequences; approximately 63% of these occur just once. The ten largest clones take up 6.7% of the sample.

The data stem from a study of blood T cells in healthy people across ages (dated by TCRdb to between 2014 and 2016). General notes on the study: In model experiments, template switching captured roughly one uniquely barcoded TCR beta cDNA molecule for every two T cells. The study measured age-related changes in TCR beta repertoire diversity using deep sequencing normalized with unique cDNA molecular identifiers. Donors were grouped into four age groups: young (average 16 years), middle-aged (39), aged (over 55) and long-lived (less than 85). To avoid experimental bias, donors of different ages were randomly spread across the sequencing lanes. Two additional independent replicas of 1 million unique cDNA reads from the same blood draw were analyzed for two donors (one aged 18 to 30 and one aged 80 or older).

The CDR3 sequence holds 13 residues, the cysteine and phenylalanine included. The retained sequence is limited to the CDR3, 39 bases, with the frame set at the first base. Looking up the germline V gene (reference sequence) yields CDR1 MNHEY and CDR2 SMNVEV. Trimming at the junction amounts to 6 bases on V and 0 bases on J, and the germline ends lie 9 bases apart. Donors were 39 systemically healthy Caucasian individuals from Russia aged roughly 6 to 90 years. Around 10 milliliters of peripheral blood were collected from each donor into EDTA-treated Vacutainer tubes. Ficoll-Paque density-gradient centrifugation was used to isolate PBMCs, with at least 6 million per sample. Trizol reagent was used to extract total RNA from PBMCs, with at least 6 micrograms per sample. For every donor, flow cytometry on a PBMC aliquot measured the percentage of naive CD45RAhigh/CD27high T cells. The investigation overall reported the following: Bulk unsorted PBMC profiling prevented conclusive comparison of naive and antigen-experienced compartments. There was a strong correlation between observed TCR beta diversity and the percentage of naive T cells measured by flow cytometry. Compared with the aged group, more naive CD4+ T cells, fewer expanded clones and increased TCR diversity were shown by the long-lived group, suggesting age selection. Because the CMV infection status of the donors was unknown, age-related changes in expanded clonotypes may potentially have been confounded. Estimates of total diversity from one million sequenced T cells were regarded as lower bounds and underestimates. Observed TCR beta diversity per million T cells fell roughly linearly with age, and a significant reduction was already apparent by age approximately 41.

The receptor comes from a man between 18 and 29 years old in good health. The sequenced material came from blood. The V and J segments used are TRBV27 and TRBJ2-7, with the D gene too uncertain to name. At the DNA level, the sequence is TGTGCCAGCAGGACTGGGTCCTCCTACGAGCAGTACTTC. It encodes CASRTGSSYEQYF.